This T cell receptor (beta chain) appears in the sequencing data of a study of cytomegalovirus exposure and HLA in healthy donors. Study background: Earlier findings included some 120 million unique TCR beta sequences obtained from 150 million to 200 million T cells.

Study-wide findings and caveats: Earlier analysis yielded a pattern in which most TCR beta V segments were productive about 90% or about 30% of the time.

With regard to this clone: Its target is not known.

In the PCR, 60 Vbeta and 13 Jbeta primers were used. Sequencing used immunoSEQ multiplex PCR; TCRdb keeps in-frame clones, though not all of them. The sample has 160,000 or so clones, roughly 79% seen once. The sequenced material came from PBMCs. This clonotype was sampled from a woman between 50 and 59 years old in good health and CMV-seronegative.

The CDR3, as DNA: TGTGCCTCCCAAGGGAGGGGCTTGGGCACCGGGGAGCTGTTTTTT. It codes for CASQGRGLGTGELFF. This rearrangement joins TRBV19 to TRBJ2-2; the match to TRBD2 covers 7 bases. CDR3 length equals 15 residues. V shed 11 bases, J shed 4 bases, and the junction held 13 bases outside the gene matches. Germline V lookup: CDR1 LNHDA, CDR2 SQIVND (reference sequence). The whole variable domain, remainder taken from reference TRBV19 and TRBJ2-2, is DGGITQSPKYLFRKEGQNVTLSCEQNLNHDAMYWYRQDPGQGLRLIYYSQIVNDFQKGDIAEGYSVSREKKESFPLTVTSAQKNPTAFYLCASQGRGLGTGELFFGEGSRLTVL.